This T cell receptor beta chain appears in the sequencing data of a study of CD4 and CD8 cells across lung adenocarcinoma regions. The germline V and J ends were trimmed by 8 bases and 8 bases, with 27 bases remaining between them. CDR3 length: 16 amino acids. Looked up from germline, CDR1 is MGHDK and CDR2 is SYGVNS. Localized lung adenocarcinoma, a non-small cell lung cancer, affected the donors. TCRdb fed the PCR reads into MiXCR, producing one record per CDR3 protein. The table has 4,000 to 6,000 distinct CDR3 sequences, approximately 63% seen once; the top ten hold 16%. The source of this sequence is a male donor with lung adenocarcinoma. The CD4 and CD8 labels of this study may be unreliable. The V and J genes are TRBV25-1 and TRBJ2-5; TRBD1 or TRBD2 may be the D gene (7 bases each). Source material: CD4+ T cells from the center of a lung tumor. The CDR3 DNA is TGTGCCAGCGGGGGGGCAGGGGGACGTGACAGAGATACCCAGTACTTC. Translation gives CASGGAGGRDRDTQYF.